One sample yielded the 30 T cell receptor beta chains listed below, sequenced in a study of blood T cells in healthy people across ages. A second PCR, run for roughly 7 to 12 cycles, used a sample-barcoded 5' primer plus a J-beta primer mix. TCRdb re-called the 5' RACE reads through MiXCR, storing one row per CDR3 protein. The data show approximately 800,000 distinct CDR3 sequences, more than 20% seen once. This sample was also put to use in a study of T cells of mothers and their children.

Sequenced sample: blood. Every receptor here comes from a boy between 5 and 17 years old in good health.

This clonotype appeared a few times. The CDR3: CASSSLAGGGDTQYF. The DNA for the CDR3 is TGTGCCAGCAGCTCCTTAGCGGGGGGAGGAGATACGCAGTATTTT. The rearrangement links TRBV7-8 to TRBJ2-3; 10 nucleotides match TRBD2. V lost 4 bases to trimming and J lost 5 bases; unmatched junction nucleotides: 6. Germline values: CDR1 SGHVS, CDR2 FQNEAQ. The CDR3 loop spans 15 amino acids.

The table lists this clonotype with a few counts. V and J are TRBV6-5 and TRBJ2-7; 14 bases align to TRBD2. V was clipped by 9 bases and J by 4 bases; unmatched bases: 8. CDR3 length: 15 amino acids. Germline V CDR1 and CDR2: MNHEY, SVGAGI. Here the CDR3 reads CASGTSGSFVYEQYF. The CDR3 coding sequence is TGTGCCAGTGGGACTAGCGGGAGTTTTGTGTACGAGCAGTACTTC.

The chain has TRBV18 and TRBJ1-1; tentatively, D is TRBD1 (5 bases). Deletions cut 1 base from V and 11 bases from J, with 11 bases between. The CDR3 totals 12 residues. CDR1 is KGHSH and CDR2 is LQKENI in the germline V gene. CDR3 loop: CASSPRGVEAFF. Written as DNA, the CDR3 is TGTGCCAGCTCACCACGGGGCGTGGAGGCTTTCTTT.

In its sample, this clonotype was seen a few times. This chain connects TRBV20-1 to TRBJ2-7, with 8 bases aligning to TRBD2. This CDR3 comprises 17 residues. CDR1 and CDR2 from the germline V gene are DFQATT and SNEGSKA (reference sequence). J was trimmed by 6 bases and V by 4 bases; bases with no gene match: 20. CDR3 in DNA: TGCAGTGCTAAGGGACAAGAAACCACGGGACTAGGGATCGAGCAGTACTTC. Translating gives CSAKGQETTGLGIEQYF.

This clonotype showed up just a few times. One junction end does not reproduce the germline sequence, and a read error may be involved. The chain links TRBV4-2 to TRBJ2-1; D is uncertain. Germline V gene lookup returns CDR1 LGHNA and CDR2 YNFKEQ. The CDR3 spans 16 residues. The CDR3 spells CAGSQDPGLVNNEQFF. The CDR3 coding sequence is TGTGCCGGCAGCCAAGATCCCGGGCTAGTCAACAATGAGCAGTTCTTC.

J is TRBJ2-5 and V is TRBV5-6; 9 bases match TRBD1. This CDR3 has 15 residues. The germline V gene encodes CDR1 SGHDT and CDR2 YYEEEE. J lost 2 bases, V lost 4 bases, and 6 bases had no gene match. As DNA, the CDR3 is TGTGCCAGCAGCACCGGGACAGGGCCGCAAGAGACCCAGTACTTC. It encodes CASSTGTGPQETQYF.

This clonotype was picked up a small number of times. The genes are TRBV2 and TRBJ1-2, with D perhaps matching TRBD1 (5 bases). CDR1 is SNHLY, CDR2 FYNNEI, per germline. Between the trimmed V and J ends, which lost 7 bases and 1 base, there was a span of 10 bases. The CDR3 sequence is 13 residues long. The chain's CDR3 is CASKQGVNYGYTF. For the CDR3, the DNA is TGTGCCAGCAAGCAGGGAGTTAACTATGGCTACACCTTC.

This clonotype was found a few times. The chain has TRBV5-1 and TRBJ1-1; maybe TRBD1 (6 bases). CDR1 and CDR2 (germline): SGHRS, YFSETQ. V lost 4 bases to trimming and J lost 5 bases, with 18 bases between them. This CDR3 is 15 amino acids long. CDR3 coding DNA: TGCGCCAGCAGCCGTAGATGGGGGCGGAAGACTGAAGCTTTCTTT. Encoded protein: CASSRRWGRKTEAFF.

This clonotype was observed a handful of times. The rearrangement links TRBV28 to TRBJ1-6; D not resolved. This CDR3 region has 14 residues. Trimming removed 3 bases at V and 7 bases at J, with 10 bases between. The germline V gene encodes CDR1 MDHEN and CDR2 SYDVKM. CDR3: CASSFWSGNSPLHF. CDR3 in DNA: TGTGCCAGCAGTTTTTGGTCGGGGAATTCACCCCTCCACTTT.

This clonotype was picked up a small number of times. This chain uses TRBV7-4 with TRBJ2-2, with 16 bases lining up with TRBD2. J lost 1 base, V lost 0 bases, and 8 bases had no gene match. The CDR3 runs to 21 residues. CDR1 and CDR2 (germline): SGHVT, SQSDAQ. The CDR3 nucleotides read TGTGCCAGCAGCTTAGCGCTGGGACTAGCGGGAGGGCCGAAGAACACCGGGGAGCTGTTTTTT. Translation gives CASSLALGLAGGPKNTGELFF.

This chain links TRBV2 with TRBJ1-1; possibly TRBD1 for D (5 bases). Trimming removed 0 bases from V and 5 bases from J, with 10 bases in between. This CDR3 region has 14 residues. Germline CDR1 is SNHLY and CDR2 is FYNNEI. The CDR3 nucleotides are TGTGCCAGCAGTGAAGCTAGGGGAAAGACTGAAGCTTTCTTT. Protein sequence: CASSEARGKTEAFF.

This rearrangement joins TRBV7-2 to TRBJ2-2; possibly TRBD1 for D (6 bases). Germline CDR1 and CDR2: SGHTA and FQGNSA. The germline V and J ends were trimmed by 0 bases and 15 bases, with 11 bases remaining between them. The CDR3 is made up of 12 amino acids. The CDR3 region has the DNA TGTGCCAGCAGCTTAGCGCGAAGGGGGTTGTTTTTT. Translating gives CASSLARRGLFF.

Only a few counts were recorded for this clonotype. The J gene is TRBJ2-7, the V gene TRBV12-3 or TRBV12-4; D possibly uses TRBD1 or TRBD2 (6 bases each). Trimming pared 6 bases from V and 1 base from J, leaving 16 bases between. The length of the CDR3 is 15 residues. The CDR3 is CASRLGGLTSYEQYF. CDR3 DNA: TGTGCCAGCAGGTTGGGGGGCCTGACATCCTACGAGCAGTACTTC.

The chain couples TRBV29-1 to TRBJ2-5; TRBD2 aligns across 8 bases. Judging by the DNA end, TRBJ2-1 fits better; the J call may be wrong. The CDR3 runs to 15 residues. Germline V gene lookup returns CDR1 SQVTM and CDR2 ANQGSEA. The CDR3 loop is CSVEEGTGGLSEQFF. In DNA form, the CDR3 reads TGCAGCGTTGAAGAGGGGACGGGAGGGCTGAGTGAGCAGTTCTTC.

The chain combines TRBV4-1 with TRBJ2-5; D call uncertain. Germline V lookup: CDR1 MGHRA, CDR2 YSYEKL. The V gene lost 1 base and the J gene lost 6 bases, with 12 bases spanning the gap. There are 14 residues in the CDR3. The CDR3 region has the DNA TGCGCCAGCAGCCAAGCATACCCGTTGCAGACCCAGTACTTC. Amino acid sequence: CASSQAYPLQTQYF.

This clonotype was counted ten times or more. The rearrangement uses TRBV5-1 and TRBJ2-5; 9 bases are shared with TRBD1. The germline V gene encodes CDR1 SGHRS and CDR2 YFSETQ. The CDR3 spans 14 residues. V lost 3 bases to trimming and J lost 3 bases; unmatched junction nucleotides: 3. The CDR3 region is CASSSGQGEETQYF. In nucleotides, the CDR3 is TGCGCCAGCAGCTCGGGACAGGGAGAAGAGACCCAGTACTTC.

A few counts support this clonotype. The chain joins TRBV28 to TRBJ2-7; D is possibly TRBD2 (6 bases). The ends were cut back, 7 bases at V and 0 bases at J, with 16 bases in the middle. This CDR3 is built from 15 residues. Germline assignment: CDR1 MDHEN and CDR2 SYDVKM. The CDR3 here is CASTGLAMSSYEQYF. CDR3 coding DNA: TGTGCCAGCACCGGGCTAGCGATGAGCTCCTACGAGCAGTACTTC.

The chain recombines TRBV6-5 with TRBJ2-2, with D uncertain. V lost 7 bases to trimming and J lost 0 bases, with 12 bases between them. The germline V gene has CDR1 MNHEY and CDR2 SVGAGI. The CDR3 extends over 15 amino acids. The CDR3 DNA is TGTGCCAGCACATCTCCTGGGACGAACACCGGGGAGCTGTTTTTT. Protein: CASTSPGTNTGELFF.

The J gene is TRBJ1-4, the V gene TRBV28, with a tentative D call TRBD1 (6 bases). This CDR3 has 13 amino acids. Germline CDR1 reads MDHEN; CDR2 reads SYDVKM. V was shortened by 7 bases and J by 8 bases, with 14 bases between the two germline ends. The CDR3 here is CASKGGPGEKLFF. DNA for the CDR3: TGTGCCAGCAAGGGGGGGCCCGGGGAAAAACTGTTTTTT.

The rearrangement links TRBV20-1 to TRBJ2-4; D remains ambiguous. Deletions cut 3 bases from V and 3 bases from J, with 12 bases between. The CDR3 is 14 residues long. Germline CDR1 reads DFQATT; CDR2 reads SNEGSKA (reference sequence). The CDR3 loop is CSASSTTYKNIQYF. DNA of the CDR3: TGCAGTGCTAGCTCCACTACTTACAAAAACATTCAGTACTTC.

The table lists this clonotype with a few counts. This sequence joins TRBV29-1 and TRBJ2-5; D is undetermined. The V end was cut by 2 bases, the J end by 5 bases, with 6 bases between. The CDR3 covers 11 residues. CDR1 is SQVTM, CDR2 ANQGSEA, per germline. The CDR3 spells CSVEPGETQYF. CDR3 nucleotides: TGCAGCGTTGAACCTGGCGAGACCCAGTACTTC.

Only a few counts were recorded for this clonotype. The rearrangement uses TRBV5-1 and TRBJ2-1, with 14 bases fitting TRBD2. With V trimmed by 5 bases and J by 4 bases, 11 bases remained unmatched. The CDR3 is made up of 18 amino acids. Germline-derived CDR1 and CDR2 are SGHRS and YFSETQ. CDR3 protein: CASSLLGLAGGSYNEQFF. The CDR3 coding sequence is TGCGCCAGCAGTCTGTTAGGACTAGCGGGAGGATCATACAATGAGCAGTTCTTC.

This clonotype was counted only a few times. The chain links TRBV19 to TRBJ2-2; no firm D call. CDR1 and CDR2 from the germline V gene are LNHDA and SQIVND (reference sequence). V gave up 6 bases and J gave up 1 base, with 9 bases separating them. The CDR3 loop spans 14 amino acids. The CDR3 DNA sequence: TGTGCCAGTAGCACCGTCCAGAACACCGGGGAGCTGTTTTTT. Translated: CASSTVQNTGELFF.

This clonotype came up a few times. The chain links TRBV6-2 or TRBV6-3 to TRBJ2-5; D call uncertain. V lost 2 bases, J lost 3 bases, and 10 bases lay in between. The CDR3 runs 14 residues. From germline, CDR1 is MNHEY and CDR2 SVGEGT. This chain's CDR3 is CASSYRAVEETQYF. The CDR3 region has the DNA TGTGCCAGCAGTTACAGGGCGGTGGAAGAGACCCAGTACTTC.

Only a few counts were recorded for this clonotype. This sequence joins TRBV15 and TRBJ1-3; TRBD1 might be the D (6 bases). Germline V gene sequence: CDR1 LNHNV, CDR2 YYDKDF (reference sequence). Trimming removed 2 bases from V and 2 bases from J, with 16 bases in between. The CDR3 totals 17 residues. Here the CDR3 reads CATSRKRDTGTGNTIYF. The CDR3, as DNA: TGTGCCACCAGCAGAAAAAGGGACACCGGAACTGGAAACACCATATATTTT. Looking up the rest from reference TRBV15 and TRBJ1-3 gives the full variable domain: DAMVIQNPRYQVTQFGKPVTLSCSQTLNHNVMYWYQQKSSQAPKLLFHYYDKDFNNEADTPDNFQSRRPNTSFCFLDIRSPGLGDTAMYLCATSRKRDTGTGNTIYFGEGSWLTVV.

This clonotype was recorded a few times. The gene calls are TRBV28 and TRBJ1-2, with D uncertain. V lost 6 bases and J lost 8, with 19 bases in between. Germline CDR1 and CDR2: MDHEN and SYDVKM. The CDR3 extends over 14 amino acids. The CDR3 DNA reads as TGTGCCAGCAGAGATAGTGGCTTAAGGCACGGCTACACCTTC. It is translated as CASRDSGLRHGYTF.

The gene calls are TRBV25-1 and TRBJ2-2; 8 bases match TRBD1. The CDR3 is 16 residues long. Germline V gene data show CDR1 as MGHDK and CDR2 as SYGVNS. After removal of 1 base from V and 3 bases from J, the junction contained 4 bases not matched to a gene. In DNA, the CDR3 is TGTGCCAGCAGTGAATCGGGGACAGGAGACACCGGGGAGCTGTTTTTT. Encoded protein: CASSESGTGDTGELFF.

The chain combines TRBV20-1 with TRBJ2-7, with 10 bases identical to TRBD2. The CDR3 has 14 amino acids. Per the germline V gene, CDR1 is DFQATT and CDR2 is SNEGSKA (reference sequence). The trim removed 5 bases at V and 2 bases at J, leaving 6 bases unmatched. The CDR3 sequence: CSAVTSGDPYEQYF. The CDR3 nucleotides read TGCAGTGCTGTTACTAGCGGGGACCCCTACGAGCAGTACTTC.

The chain employs TRBV28 and TRBJ2-5; the D call may be TRBD1 or TRBD2 (5 bases each). The end of the DNA is better explained by TRBJ2-1, so the J call may be wrong. This CDR3 region has 14 residues. Looked up from germline, CDR1 is MDHEN and CDR2 is SYDVKM. Here the CDR3 reads CASSSWDEFNEQFF. CDR3 coding DNA: TGTGCCAGCAGCTCTTGGGACGAGTTCAATGAGCAGTTCTTC.

This clonotype was picked up many times. This chain connects TRBV10-2 to TRBJ2-5, with D perhaps being TRBD1 or TRBD2 (5 bases each). Trimming cost V 0 bases and J 5 bases, with 10 bases left between them. In germline, CDR1 is WSHSY, CDR2 SAAADI. The CDR3 is 14 residues long. CDR3 in DNA: TGCGCCAGCAGTGAGTCGAGGGGAACGGAGACCCAGTACTTC. Protein: CASSESRGTETQYF.